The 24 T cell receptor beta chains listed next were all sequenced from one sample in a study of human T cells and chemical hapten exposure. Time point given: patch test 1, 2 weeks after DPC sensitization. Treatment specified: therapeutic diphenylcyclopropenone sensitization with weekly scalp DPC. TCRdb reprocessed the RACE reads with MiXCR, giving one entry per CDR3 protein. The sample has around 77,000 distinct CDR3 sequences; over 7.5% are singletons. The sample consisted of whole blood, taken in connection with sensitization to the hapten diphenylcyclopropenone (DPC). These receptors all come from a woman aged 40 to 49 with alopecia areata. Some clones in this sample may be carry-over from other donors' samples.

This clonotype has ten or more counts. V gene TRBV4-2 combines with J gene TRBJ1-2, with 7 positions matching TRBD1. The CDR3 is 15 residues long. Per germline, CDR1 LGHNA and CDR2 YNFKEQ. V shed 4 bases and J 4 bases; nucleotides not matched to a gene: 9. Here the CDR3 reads CASSPDRAPVYGYTF. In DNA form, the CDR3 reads TGTGCCAGCAGCCCCGACAGGGCACCCGTCTATGGCTACACCTTC.

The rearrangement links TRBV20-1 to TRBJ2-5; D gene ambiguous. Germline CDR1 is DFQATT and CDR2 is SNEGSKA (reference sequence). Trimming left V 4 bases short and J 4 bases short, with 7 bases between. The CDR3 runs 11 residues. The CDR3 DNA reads TGCAGTGCTACCTCCCCAGAGACCCAGTACTTC. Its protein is CSATSPETQYF.

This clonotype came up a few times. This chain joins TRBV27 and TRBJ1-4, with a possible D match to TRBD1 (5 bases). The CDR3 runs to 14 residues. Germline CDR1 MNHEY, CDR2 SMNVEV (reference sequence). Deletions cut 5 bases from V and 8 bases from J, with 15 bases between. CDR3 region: CASSPLGGVEKLFF. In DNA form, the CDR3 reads TGTGCCAGCAGTCCTCTCGGGGGAGTCGAAAAACTGTTTTTT.

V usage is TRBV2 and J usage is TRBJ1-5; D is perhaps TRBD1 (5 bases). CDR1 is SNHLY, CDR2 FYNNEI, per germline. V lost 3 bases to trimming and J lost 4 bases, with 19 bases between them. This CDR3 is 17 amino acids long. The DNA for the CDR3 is TGTGCCAGCAGTGATGGGCCGGGACCCTGGGGAAATCAGCCCCAGCATTTT. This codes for CASSDGPGPWGNQPQHF.

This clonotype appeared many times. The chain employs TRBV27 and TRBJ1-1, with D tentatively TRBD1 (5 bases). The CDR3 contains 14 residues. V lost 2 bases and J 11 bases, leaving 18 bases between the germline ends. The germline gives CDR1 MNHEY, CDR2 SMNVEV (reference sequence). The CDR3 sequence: CASSLEGWGGSAFF. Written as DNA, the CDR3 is TGTGCCAGCAGTTTAGAGGGGTGGGGAGGGAGTGCTTTCTTT.

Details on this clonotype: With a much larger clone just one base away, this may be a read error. CDR3 amino acids: CSARDWAAVRDMQYF. The CDR3 DNA reads as TGCAGTGCTAGAGATTGGGCAGCCGTTCGGGATATGCAGTATTTT. The chain combines TRBV20-1 with TRBJ2-3; D perhaps matches TRBD2 (5 bases). The CDR3 is 15 amino acids. In germline, CDR1 is DFQATT, CDR2 SNEGSKA (reference sequence).

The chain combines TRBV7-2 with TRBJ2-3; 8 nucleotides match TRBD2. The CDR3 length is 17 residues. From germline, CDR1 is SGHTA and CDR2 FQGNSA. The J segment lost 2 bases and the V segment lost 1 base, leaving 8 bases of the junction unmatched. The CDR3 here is CASSLGASGSTTDTQYF. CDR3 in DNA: TGTGCCAGCAGCTTAGGCGCTAGCGGGTCAACCACAGATACGCAGTATTTT.

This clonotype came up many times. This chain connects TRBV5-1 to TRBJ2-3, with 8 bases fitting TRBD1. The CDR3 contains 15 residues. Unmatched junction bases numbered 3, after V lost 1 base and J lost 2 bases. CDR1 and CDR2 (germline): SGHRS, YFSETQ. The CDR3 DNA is TGCGCCAGCAGCTTGCCGGGACAGGACACAGATACGCAGTATTTT. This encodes CASSLPGQDTDTQYF.

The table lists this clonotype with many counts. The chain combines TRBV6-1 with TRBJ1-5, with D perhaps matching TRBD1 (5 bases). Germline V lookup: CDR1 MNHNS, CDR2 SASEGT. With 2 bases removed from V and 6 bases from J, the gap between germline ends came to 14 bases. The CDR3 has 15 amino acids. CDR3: CASSESGGLGQPQHF. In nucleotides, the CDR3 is TGTGCCAGCAGTGAATCGGGGGGTTTGGGTCAGCCCCAGCATTTT.

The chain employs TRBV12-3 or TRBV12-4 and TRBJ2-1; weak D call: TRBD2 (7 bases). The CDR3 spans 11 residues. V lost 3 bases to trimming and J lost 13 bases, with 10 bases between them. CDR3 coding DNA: TGTGCCAGCAGTTTGGGGGGGCGACAGTTCTTC. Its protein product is CASSLGGRQFF.

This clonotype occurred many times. The CDR3 spells CSAIPSGQLYEQYF. The CDR3 coding sequence is TGCAGTGCTATACCATCGGGACAACTTTACGAGCAGTACTTC. This chain connects TRBV20-1 to TRBJ2-7; D may be TRBD1 (6 bases). The CDR3 contains 14 residues. The germline CDR1 and CDR2 sequences are DFQATT and SNEGSKA (reference sequence). V lost 4 bases to trimming and J lost 4 bases, with 17 bases between them.

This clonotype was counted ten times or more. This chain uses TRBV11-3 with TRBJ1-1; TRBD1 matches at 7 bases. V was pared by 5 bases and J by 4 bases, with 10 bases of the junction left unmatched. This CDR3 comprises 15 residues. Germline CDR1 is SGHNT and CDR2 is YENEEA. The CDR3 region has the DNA TGTGCCAGCAGCCCCCAGACAGGGCCAAGCACTGAAGCTTTCTTT. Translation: CASSPQTGPSTEAFF.

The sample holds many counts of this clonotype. The CDR3 protein is CASSYSTAATNEKLFF. CDR3 DNA sequence: TGTGCCAGCAGTTACTCGACAGCCGCAACTAATGAAAAACTGTTTTTT. This sequence joins TRBV6-6 and TRBJ1-4; D is possibly TRBD1 (5 bases). From germline, CDR1 is MNHNY and CDR2 SVGAGI (reference sequence). The CDR3 is made up of 16 amino acids. V was trimmed by 0 bases and J by 0 bases, leaving 8 bases between them.

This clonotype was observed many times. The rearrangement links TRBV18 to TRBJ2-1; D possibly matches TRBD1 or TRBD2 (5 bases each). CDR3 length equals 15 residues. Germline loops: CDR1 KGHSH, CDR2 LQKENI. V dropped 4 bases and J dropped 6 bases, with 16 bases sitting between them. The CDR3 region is CASSRDFGTLNEQFF. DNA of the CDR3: TGTGCCAGCTCACGGGATTTCGGGACGCTCAATGAGCAGTTCTTC.

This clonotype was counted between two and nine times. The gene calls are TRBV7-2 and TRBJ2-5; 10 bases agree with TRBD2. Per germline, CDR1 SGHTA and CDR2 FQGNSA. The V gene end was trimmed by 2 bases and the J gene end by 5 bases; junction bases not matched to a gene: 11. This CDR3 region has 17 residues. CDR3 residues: CASSLSALAGEWETQYF. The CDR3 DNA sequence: TGTGCCAGCAGCTTATCAGCTCTAGCGGGGGAGTGGGAGACCCAGTACTTC.

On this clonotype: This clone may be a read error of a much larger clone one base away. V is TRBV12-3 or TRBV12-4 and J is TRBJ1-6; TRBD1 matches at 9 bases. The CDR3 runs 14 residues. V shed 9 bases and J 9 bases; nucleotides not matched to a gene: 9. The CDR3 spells CARTIRQGGSPLHF. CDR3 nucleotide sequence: TGTGCCAGAACCATTCGACAGGGGGGTTCACCCCTCCACTTT.

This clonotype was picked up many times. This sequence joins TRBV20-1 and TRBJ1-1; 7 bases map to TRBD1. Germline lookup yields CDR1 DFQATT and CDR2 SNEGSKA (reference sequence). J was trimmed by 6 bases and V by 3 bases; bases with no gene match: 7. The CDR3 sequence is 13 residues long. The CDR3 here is CSARNRGGAEAFF. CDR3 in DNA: TGCAGTGCTAGGAACAGGGGAGGGGCTGAAGCTTTCTTT.

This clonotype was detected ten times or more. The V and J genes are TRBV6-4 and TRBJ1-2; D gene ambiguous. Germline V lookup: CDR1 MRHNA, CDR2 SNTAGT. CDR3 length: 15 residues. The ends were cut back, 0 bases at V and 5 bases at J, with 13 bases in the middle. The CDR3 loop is CASSDSGFSKYGYTF. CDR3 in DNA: TGTGCCAGCAGTGACTCGGGCTTCTCCAAGTATGGCTACACCTTC.

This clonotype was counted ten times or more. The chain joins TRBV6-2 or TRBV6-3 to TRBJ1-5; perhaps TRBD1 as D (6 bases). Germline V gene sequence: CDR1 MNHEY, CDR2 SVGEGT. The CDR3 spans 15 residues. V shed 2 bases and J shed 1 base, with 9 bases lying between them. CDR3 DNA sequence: TGTGCCAGCAGTTACGGACAGTGGAGCAATCAGCCCCAGCATTTT. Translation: CASSYGQWSNQPQHF.

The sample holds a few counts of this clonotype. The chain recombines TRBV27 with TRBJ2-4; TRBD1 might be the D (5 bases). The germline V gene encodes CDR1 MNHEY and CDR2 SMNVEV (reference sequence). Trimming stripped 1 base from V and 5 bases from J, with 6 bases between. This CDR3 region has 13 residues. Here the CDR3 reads CASSLLGENIQYF. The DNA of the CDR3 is TGTGCCAGCAGTTTATTAGGGGAAAACATTCAGTACTTC.

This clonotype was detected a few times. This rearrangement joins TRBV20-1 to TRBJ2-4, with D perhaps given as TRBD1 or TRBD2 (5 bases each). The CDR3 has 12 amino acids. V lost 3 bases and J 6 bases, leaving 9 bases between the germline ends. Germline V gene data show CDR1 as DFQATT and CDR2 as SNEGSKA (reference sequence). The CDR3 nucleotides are TGCAGTGCTAGCGGGGCATTAAACATTCAGTACTTC. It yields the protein CSASGALNIQYF.

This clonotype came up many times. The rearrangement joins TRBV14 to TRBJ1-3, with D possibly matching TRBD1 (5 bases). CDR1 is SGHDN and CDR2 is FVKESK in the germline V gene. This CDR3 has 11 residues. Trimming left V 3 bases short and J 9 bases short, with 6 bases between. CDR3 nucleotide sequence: TGTGCCAGCAGCCAGGGGGTCACCATATATTTT. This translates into CASSQGVTIYF. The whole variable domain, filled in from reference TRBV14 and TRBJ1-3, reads EAGVTQFPSHSVIEKGQTVTLRCDPISGHDNLYWYRRVMGKEIKFLLHFVKESKQDESGMPNNRFLAERTGGTYSTLKVQPAELEDSGVYFCASSQGVTIYFGEGSWLTVV.

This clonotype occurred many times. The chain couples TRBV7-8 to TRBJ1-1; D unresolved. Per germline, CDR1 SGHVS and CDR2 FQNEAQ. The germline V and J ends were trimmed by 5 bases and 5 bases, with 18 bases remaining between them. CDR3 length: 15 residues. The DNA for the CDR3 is TGTGCCAGCAGCCCTCCCCGATGGGGTAGGACTGAAGCTTTCTTT. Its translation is CASSPPRWGRTEAFF. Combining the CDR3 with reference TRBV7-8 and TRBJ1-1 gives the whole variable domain GAGVSQSPRYKVAKRGQDVALRCDPISGHVSLFWYQQALGQGPEFLTYFQNEAQLDKSGLPSDRFFAERPEGSVSTLKIQRTQQEDSAVYLCASSPPRWGRTEAFFGQGTRLTVV.

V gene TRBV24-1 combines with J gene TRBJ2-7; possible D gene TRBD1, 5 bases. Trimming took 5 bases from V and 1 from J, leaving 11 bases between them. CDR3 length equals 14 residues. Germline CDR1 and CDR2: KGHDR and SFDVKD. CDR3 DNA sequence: TGTGCCACCAGTGCCCCAGGGAAGTCCTACGAGCAGTACTTC. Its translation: CATSAPGKSYEQYF.